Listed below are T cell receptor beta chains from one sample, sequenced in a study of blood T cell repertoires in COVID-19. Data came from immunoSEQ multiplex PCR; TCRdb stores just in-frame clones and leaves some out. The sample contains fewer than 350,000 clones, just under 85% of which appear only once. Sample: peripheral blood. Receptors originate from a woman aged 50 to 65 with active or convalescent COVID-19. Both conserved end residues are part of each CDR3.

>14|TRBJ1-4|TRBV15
CATSRDSANEKLFF
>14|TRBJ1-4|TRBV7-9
CASSPLRGNEKLFF
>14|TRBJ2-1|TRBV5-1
CASSKGQPPNEQFF
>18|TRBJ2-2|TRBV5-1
CASSTGLAGFTNTGELFF
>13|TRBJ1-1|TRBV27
CASSSWANTEAFF
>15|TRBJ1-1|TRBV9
CASSVATGMNTEAFF
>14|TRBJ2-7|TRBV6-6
CASSVQGASYEQYF
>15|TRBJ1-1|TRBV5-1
CASSPGQLLNTEAFF
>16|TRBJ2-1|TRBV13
CASSRDQTIEYNEQFF
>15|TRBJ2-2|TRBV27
CASSLLGALTGELFF
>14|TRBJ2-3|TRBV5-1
CASSVTSGTDTQYF
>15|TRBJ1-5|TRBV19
CASSIMRLSNQPQHF
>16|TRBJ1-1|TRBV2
CASSAPGGGGGTEAFF
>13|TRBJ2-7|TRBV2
CASVPGQPYEQYF
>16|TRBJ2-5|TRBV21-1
CASSGVQGSGQETQYF
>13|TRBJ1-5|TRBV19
CASSQGGNQPQHF
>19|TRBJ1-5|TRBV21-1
CASSKAGIKGSPINQPQHF
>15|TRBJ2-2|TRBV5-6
CASSFIFQGGGELFF
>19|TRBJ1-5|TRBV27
CASSHFGGALTGAAQPQHF
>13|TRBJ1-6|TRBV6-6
CASSSTGISPLHF
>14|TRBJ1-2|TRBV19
CASNLNRANYGYTF
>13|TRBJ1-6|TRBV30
CAWARGINSPLHF
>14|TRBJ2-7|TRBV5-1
CASSGGTGAYEQYF
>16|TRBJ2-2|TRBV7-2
CASGLAARASAGELFF
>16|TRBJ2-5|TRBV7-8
CASSTPWGGVGETQYF
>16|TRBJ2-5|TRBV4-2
CASSQVVQREGETQYF
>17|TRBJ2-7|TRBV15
CATSRDRPSGTSYEQYF
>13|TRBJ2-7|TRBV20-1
CSASSGVSYEQYF
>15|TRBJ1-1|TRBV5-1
CASSLTGALNTEAFF
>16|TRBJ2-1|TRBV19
CASSKVGGRAGDEQFF
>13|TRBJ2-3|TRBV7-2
CASSLNDRYTQYF
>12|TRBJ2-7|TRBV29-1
CSAGTGVYEQYF
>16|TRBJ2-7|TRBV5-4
CASSGRDRGYLSGQYF
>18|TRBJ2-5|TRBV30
CAFSGDSVTGGAQETQYF
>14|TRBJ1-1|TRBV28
CASSLAGANTEAFF
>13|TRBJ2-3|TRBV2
CAIRGGDGDTQYF
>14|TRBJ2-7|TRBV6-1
CASSEVSGVYEQYF
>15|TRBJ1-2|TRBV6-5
CASTRGAGRTYGYTF
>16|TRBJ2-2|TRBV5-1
CASSLTGGGNTGELFF
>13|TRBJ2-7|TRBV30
CAWSVVGAGEQYF
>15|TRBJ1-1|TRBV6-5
CASTQSPEVPTGAFF
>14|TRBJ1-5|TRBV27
CASSLSPGVQPQHF
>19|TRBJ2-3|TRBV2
CASSFYPGLGSASTDTQYF
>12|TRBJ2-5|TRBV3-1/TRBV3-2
CASSRGPETQYF
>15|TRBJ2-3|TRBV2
CASSGLAGGLGTQYF
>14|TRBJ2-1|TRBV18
CASSPTSGDAEQFF
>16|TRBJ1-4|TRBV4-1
CASSPPGRVHKEKLFF
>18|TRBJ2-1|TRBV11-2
CASSLRLAGGSGYNEQFF
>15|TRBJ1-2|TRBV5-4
CASSLDTHSSSGYTF
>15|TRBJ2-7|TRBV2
CASIMTGPFSYEQYF
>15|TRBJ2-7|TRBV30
CAWSVRGRAADEQYF
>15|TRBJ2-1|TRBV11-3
CASSKGTSDYNEQFF
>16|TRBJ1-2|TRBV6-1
CASSEMWTGGEYGYTF
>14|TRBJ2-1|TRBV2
CASSMDFRIGEQFF